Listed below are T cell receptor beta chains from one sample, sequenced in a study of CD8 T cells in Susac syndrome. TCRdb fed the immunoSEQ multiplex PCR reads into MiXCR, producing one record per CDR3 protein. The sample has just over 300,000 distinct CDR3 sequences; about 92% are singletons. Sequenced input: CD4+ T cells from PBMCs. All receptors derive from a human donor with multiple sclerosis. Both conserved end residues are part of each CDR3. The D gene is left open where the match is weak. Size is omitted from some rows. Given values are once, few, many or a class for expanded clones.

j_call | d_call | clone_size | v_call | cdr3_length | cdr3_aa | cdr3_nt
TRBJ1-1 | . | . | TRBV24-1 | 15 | CATSKGEGISTEAFF | TGTGCCACCAGCAAAGGGGAGGGGATAAGCACTGAAGCTTTCTTT
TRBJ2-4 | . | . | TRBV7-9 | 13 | CASSQGGAEVQYF | TGTGCCAGCAGCCAAGGGGGGGCGGAGGTTCAGTACTTC
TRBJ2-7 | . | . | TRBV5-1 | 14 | CASSLTGTRYEQYF | TGCGCCAGCAGCTTGACCGGGACACGCTACGAGCAGTACTTC
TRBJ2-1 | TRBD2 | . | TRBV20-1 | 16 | CSASVWKSGRANEQFF | TGCAGTGCTAGCGTGTGGAAGAGCGGGAGGGCAAATGAGCAGTTCTTC
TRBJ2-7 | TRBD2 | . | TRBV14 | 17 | CASSQGLAGGFTYEQYF | TGTGCCAGCAGCCAAGGGCTAGCGGGGGGCTTCACCTACGAGCAGTACTTC
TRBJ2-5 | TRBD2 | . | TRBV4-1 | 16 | CASSQDGEGSGETQYF | TGCGCCAGCAGCCAAGATGGTGAAGGTAGCGGGGAGACCCAGTACTTC
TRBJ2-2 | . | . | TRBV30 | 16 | CAWSVLSFMNTGELFF | TGTGCCTGGAGTGTACTTTCCTTCATGAACACCGGGGAGCTGTTTTTT
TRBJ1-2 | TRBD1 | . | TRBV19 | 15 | CASSIAAGGVYGYTF | TGTGCCAGTAGTATAGCTGCAGGGGGGGTCTATGGCTACACCTTC
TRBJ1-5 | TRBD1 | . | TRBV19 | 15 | CASSMGQGHIRAQHF | TGTGCCAGTAGTATGGGACAGGGGCACATTCGCGCCCAGCATTTT
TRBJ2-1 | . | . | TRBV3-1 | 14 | CASSPLFSYNEQFF | TGTGCCAGCAGCCCGCTGTTCTCCTACAATGAGCAGTTCTTC
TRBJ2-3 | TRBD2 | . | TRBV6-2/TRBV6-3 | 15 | CASSRGDLRADTQYF | TGTGCCAGCAGTCGGGGGGACCTGAGGGCAGATACGCAGTATTTT
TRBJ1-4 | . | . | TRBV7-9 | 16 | CASSSRGTGLNEKLFF | TGTGCCAGCAGCTCAAGGGGAACAGGGTTAAATGAAAAACTGTTTTTT
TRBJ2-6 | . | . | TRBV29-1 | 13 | CSVREAGANVLTF | TGCAGCGTGAGGGAGGCTGGGGCCAACGTCCTGACTTTC
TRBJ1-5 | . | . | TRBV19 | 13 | CASSLQGDQPQHF | TGTGCCAGTAGCTTACAGGGTGACCAGCCCCAGCATTTT
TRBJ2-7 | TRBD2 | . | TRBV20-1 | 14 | CSASLGTSGSEQYF | TGCAGTGCTAGCCTCGGGACTAGCGGGAGCGAGCAGTACTTC
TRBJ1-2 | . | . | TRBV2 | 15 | CASRTPGVGDYGYTF | TGTGCCAGCAGGACCCCAGGGGTTGGTGACTATGGCTACACCTTC
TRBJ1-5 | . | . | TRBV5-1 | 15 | CASSRSGGGNQPQHF | TGCGCCAGCAGCCGTTCAGGAGGGGGCAATCAGCCCCAGCATTTT
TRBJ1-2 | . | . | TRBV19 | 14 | CASSSGRANYGYTF | TGTGCCAGTAGTTCGGGCCGAGCTAACTATGGCTACACCTTC
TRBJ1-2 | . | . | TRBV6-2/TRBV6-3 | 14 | CASTLGGNSYGYTF | TGTGCCAGCACCCTCGGGGGTAATAGCTATGGCTACACCTTC
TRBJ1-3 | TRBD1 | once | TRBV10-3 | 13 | CAISVDRASTIYF | TGTGCCATCAGTGTCGACAGGGCAAGCACCATATATTTT
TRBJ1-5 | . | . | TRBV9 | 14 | CASSVGASNQPQHF | TGTGCCAGCAGCGTAGGGGCTAGCAATCAGCCCCAGCATTTT
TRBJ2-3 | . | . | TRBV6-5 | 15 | CASSYGGPHTDTQYF | TGTGCCAGCAGTTACGGGGGTCCACACACAGATACGCAGTATTTT